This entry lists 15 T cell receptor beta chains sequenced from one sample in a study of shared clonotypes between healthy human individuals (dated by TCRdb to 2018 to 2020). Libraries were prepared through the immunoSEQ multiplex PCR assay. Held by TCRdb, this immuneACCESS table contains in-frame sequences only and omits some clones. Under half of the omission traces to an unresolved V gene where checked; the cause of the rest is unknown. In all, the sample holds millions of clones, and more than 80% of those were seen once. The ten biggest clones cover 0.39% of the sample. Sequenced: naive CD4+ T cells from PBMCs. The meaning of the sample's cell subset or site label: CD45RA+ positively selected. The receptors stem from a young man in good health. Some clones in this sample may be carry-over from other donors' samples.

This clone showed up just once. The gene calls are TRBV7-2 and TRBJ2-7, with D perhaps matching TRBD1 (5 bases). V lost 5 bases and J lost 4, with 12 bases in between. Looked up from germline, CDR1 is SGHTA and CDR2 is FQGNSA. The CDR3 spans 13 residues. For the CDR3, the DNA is TGTGCCAGCAGCGCAAAACAGGCGTACGAGCAGTACTTC. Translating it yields CASSAKQAYEQYF.

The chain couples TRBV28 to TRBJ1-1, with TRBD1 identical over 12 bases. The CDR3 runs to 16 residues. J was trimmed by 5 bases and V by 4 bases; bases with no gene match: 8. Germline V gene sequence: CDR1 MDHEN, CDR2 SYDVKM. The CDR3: CASSSPGQGAETEAFF. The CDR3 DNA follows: TGTGCCAGCAGTTCCCCGGGACAGGGGGCTGAGACTGAAGCTTTCTTT.

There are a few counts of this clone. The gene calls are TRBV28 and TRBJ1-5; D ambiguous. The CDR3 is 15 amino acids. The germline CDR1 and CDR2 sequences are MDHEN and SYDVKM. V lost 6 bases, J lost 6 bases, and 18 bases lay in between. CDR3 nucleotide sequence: TGTGCCAGCAGCTCGGACTCTCTGGGAAGTCAGCCCCAGCATTTT. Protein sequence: CASSSDSLGSQPQHF.

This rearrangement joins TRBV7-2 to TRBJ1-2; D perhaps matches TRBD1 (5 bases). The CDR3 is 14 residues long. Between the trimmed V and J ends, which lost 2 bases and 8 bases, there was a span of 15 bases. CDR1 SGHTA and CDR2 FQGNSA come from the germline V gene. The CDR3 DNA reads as TGTGCCAGCAGCTTAAGTTATGAGGGACGGGGCTACACCTTC. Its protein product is CASSLSYEGRGYTF. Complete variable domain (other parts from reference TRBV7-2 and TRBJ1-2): GAGVSQSPSNKVTEKGKDVELRCDPISGHTALYWYRQSLGQGLEFLIYFQGNSAPDKSGLPSDRFSAERTGGSVSTLTIQRTQQEDSAVYLCASSLSYEGRGYTFGSGTRLTVV.

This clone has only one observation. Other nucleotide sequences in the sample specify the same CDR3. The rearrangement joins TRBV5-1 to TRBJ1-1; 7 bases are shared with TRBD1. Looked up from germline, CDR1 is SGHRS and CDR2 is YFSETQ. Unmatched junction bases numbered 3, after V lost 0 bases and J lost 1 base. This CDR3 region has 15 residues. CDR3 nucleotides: TGCGCCAGCAGCTTGGATAGGACAGGGAACACTGAAGCTTTCTTT. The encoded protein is CASSLDRTGNTEAFF.

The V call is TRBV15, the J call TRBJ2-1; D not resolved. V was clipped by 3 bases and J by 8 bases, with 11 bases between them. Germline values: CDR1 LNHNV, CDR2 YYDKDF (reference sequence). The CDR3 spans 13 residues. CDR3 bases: TGTGCCACCAGCAGGGATCTTTGGGATGAGCAGTTCTTC. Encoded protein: CATSRDLWDEQFF.

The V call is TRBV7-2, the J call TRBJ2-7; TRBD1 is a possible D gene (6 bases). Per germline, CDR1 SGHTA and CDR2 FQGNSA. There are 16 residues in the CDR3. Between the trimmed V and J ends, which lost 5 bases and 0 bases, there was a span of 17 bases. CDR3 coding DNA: TGTGCCAGCAGCCAACTCGGGACATCAAGCTCCTACGAGCAGTACTTC. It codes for CASSQLGTSSSYEQYF.

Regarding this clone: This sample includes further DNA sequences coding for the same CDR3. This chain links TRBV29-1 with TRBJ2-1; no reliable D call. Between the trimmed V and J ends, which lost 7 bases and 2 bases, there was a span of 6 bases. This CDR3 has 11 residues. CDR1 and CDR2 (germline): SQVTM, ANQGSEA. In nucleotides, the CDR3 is TGCAGCGGCCGGGCCTACAATGAGCAGTTCTTC. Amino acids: CSGRAYNEQFF.

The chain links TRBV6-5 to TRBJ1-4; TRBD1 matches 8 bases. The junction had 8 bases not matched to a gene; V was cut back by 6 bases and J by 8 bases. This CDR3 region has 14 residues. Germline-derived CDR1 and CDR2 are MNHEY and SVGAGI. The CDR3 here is CASSRTGSSEKLFF. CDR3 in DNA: TGTGCCAGCAGCCGGACAGGGAGTAGCGAAAAACTGTTTTTT.

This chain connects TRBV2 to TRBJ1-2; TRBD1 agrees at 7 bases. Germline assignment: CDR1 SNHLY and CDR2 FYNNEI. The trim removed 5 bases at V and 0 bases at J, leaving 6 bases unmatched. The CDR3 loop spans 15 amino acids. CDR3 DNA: TGTGCCAGCAGTCGGGACAGCTATTCTAACTATGGCTACACCTTC. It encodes CASSRDSYSNYGYTF.

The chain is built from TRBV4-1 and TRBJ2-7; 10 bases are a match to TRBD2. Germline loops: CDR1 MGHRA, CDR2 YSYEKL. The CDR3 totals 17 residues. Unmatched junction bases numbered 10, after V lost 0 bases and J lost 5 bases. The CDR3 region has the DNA TGCGCCAGCAGCCAAGAAGCTAGCGGGAGAAAGATAAACGAGCAGTACTTC. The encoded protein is CASSQEASGRKINEQYF.

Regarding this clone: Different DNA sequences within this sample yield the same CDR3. CDR3 coding DNA: TGCAGCGTTCTAGGGAGGGATAGCGGGACAGGGAACTATGGCTACACCTTC. Translated, it gives CSVLGRDSGTGNYGYTF. J is TRBJ1-2 and V is TRBV29-1; 9 bases are shared with TRBD1. Germline CDR1 reads SQVTM; CDR2 reads ANQGSEA. The CDR3 totals 17 residues. Losses at the gene ends were 5 bases for V and 2 bases for J; bases not matched to a gene: 15.

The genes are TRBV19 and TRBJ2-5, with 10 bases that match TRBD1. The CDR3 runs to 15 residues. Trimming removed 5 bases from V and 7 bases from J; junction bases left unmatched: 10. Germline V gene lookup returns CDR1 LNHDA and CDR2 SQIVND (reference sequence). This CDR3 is CASSPTGGAYGTQYF. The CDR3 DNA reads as TGTGCCAGTAGTCCGACAGGGGGCGCATATGGGACCCAGTACTTC.

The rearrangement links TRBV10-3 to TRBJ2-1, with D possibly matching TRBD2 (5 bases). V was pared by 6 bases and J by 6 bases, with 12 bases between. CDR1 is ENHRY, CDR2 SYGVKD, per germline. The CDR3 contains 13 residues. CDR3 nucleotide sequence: TGTGCCATCAGGAGGGTTGAAGGCAATGAGCAGTTCTTC. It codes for CAIRRVEGNEQFF.

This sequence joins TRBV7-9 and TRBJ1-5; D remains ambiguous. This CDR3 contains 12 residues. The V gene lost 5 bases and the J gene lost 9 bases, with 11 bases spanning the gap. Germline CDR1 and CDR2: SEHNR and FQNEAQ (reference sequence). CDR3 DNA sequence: TGTGCCAGCAGCGCGGGGAGCCGGCCCCAGCATTTT. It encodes CASSAGSRPQHF.